Below are 13 T cell receptor beta chains sequenced from a single sample in a study of T-cell memory formation after mild COVID-19. TCRdb re-derived calls from the 5' RACE reads in MiXCR, one entry per CDR3 protein. There are about 410,000 distinct CDR3 sequences in the sample; about a quarter occur only once, and about an eighth lies in the top ten. Sequencing was performed on PBMCs or a T cell subset sorted from them (not recorded which). The receptor source for this set is an adult woman who had mild COVID-19 (a few samples of this study predate the infection). Cell type and time point are not known.

This chain joins TRBV5-5 and TRBJ1-1; D is possibly TRBD1 (6 bases). Germline V gene lookup returns CDR1 SGHKS and CDR2 YYEKEE (reference sequence). The CDR3 is 14 residues long. V shed 4 bases and J shed 6 bases, with 16 bases lying between them. The CDR3 DNA sequence: TGTGCCAGCAGCAGGACAGATGTAAACGCTGAAGCTTTCTTT. This gives the protein CASSRTDVNAEAFF. The full variable domain, in which reference TRBV5-5 and TRBJ1-1 provide the parts outside the CDR3, is DAGVTQSPTHLIKTRGQQVTLRCSPISGHKSVSWYQQVLGQGPQFIFQYYEKEERGRGNFPDRFSARQFPNYSSELNVNALLLGDSALYLCASSRTDVNAEAFFGQGTRLTVV.

CDR3 sequence reads: CASSRDISYNEQFF. The CDR3 bases are TGTGCCAGCAGTCGGGACATTTCCTACAATGAGCAGTTCTTC. The chain couples TRBV12-3 or TRBV12-4 to TRBJ2-1; perhaps TRBD1 as D (6 bases). This CDR3 is built from 14 residues. V was shortened by 5 bases and J by 1 base, with 9 bases between the two germline ends.

This clonotype showed up just a few times. V gene TRBV11-2 combines with J gene TRBJ1-1, with a weak D call TRBD1 (5 bases). CDR3 length equals 15 residues. Deletions cut 1 base from V and 6 bases from J, with 15 bases between. Germline values: CDR1 SGHAT, CDR2 FQNNGV. The CDR3, as DNA: TGTGCCAGCAGCTTAGGTCGGGGCAGTTCGGCTGAAGCTTTCTTT. Amino acid sequence: CASSLGRGSSAEAFF.

This clonotype was recorded a few times. The chain carries TRBV7-2 and TRBJ2-5; no clear D gene. The CDR3 runs to 14 residues. The V end was cut by 4 bases, the J end by 3 bases, with 12 bases between. Germline CDR1 and CDR2: SGHTA and FQGNSA. The chain's CDR3 is CASSYASSKETQYF. The CDR3 nucleotides are TGTGCCAGCAGCTATGCCTCTTCCAAAGAGACCCAGTACTTC.

This clonotype was observed a handful of times. V and J are TRBV6-5 and TRBJ2-7; TRBD1 aligns across 8 bases. The CDR3 has 15 residues. J gave up 2 bases and V 2 bases, and 5 bases lay outside the gene matches. CDR1 is MNHEY and CDR2 is SVGAGI in the germline V gene. DNA for the CDR3: TGTGCCAGCAGTTACCAGGGGGCCGCCCCCTACGAGCAGTACTTC. Its translation is CASSYQGAAPYEQYF.

V gene TRBV9 combines with J gene TRBJ2-5; TRBD2 agrees at 8 bases. Per the germline V gene, CDR1 is SGDLS and CDR2 is YYNGEE. Trimming cost V 3 bases and J 5 bases; bases outside gene matches: 9. The CDR3 extends over 15 amino acids. CDR3 coding DNA: TGTGCCAGCAGCGCCGGGGGGGCTAAGTTCGAGACCCAGTACTTC. This gives the protein CASSAGGAKFETQYF.

This clonotype was found a few times. The chain employs TRBV7-9 and TRBJ2-3; 12 positions match TRBD2. CDR1 SEHNR and CDR2 FQNEAQ come from the germline V gene (reference sequence). This CDR3 spans 16 amino acids. Germline trimming cut 1 base from V and 6 bases from J; bases unmatched to any gene: 5. The CDR3: CASSLGLAGDVDTQYF. CDR3 DNA: TGTGCCAGCAGCTTAGGACTAGCGGGAGATGTGGATACGCAGTATTTT.

This chain uses TRBV12-3 or TRBV12-4 with TRBJ2-1, with D perhaps being TRBD1 or TRBD2 (6 bases each). The CDR3 has 17 amino acids. Trimming took 7 bases from V and 1 from J, leaving 20 bases between them. The CDR3 loop reads CASTQVGRGLSYNEQFF. The CDR3 DNA reads TGTGCCAGCACCCAGGTCGGCCGGGGGCTATCCTACAATGAGCAGTTCTTC.

This clonotype was detected a few times. The rearrangement joins TRBV5-6 to TRBJ1-2; perhaps TRBD1 as D (6 bases). The CDR3 extends over 13 amino acids. Trimming cost V 0 bases and J 6 bases, with 9 bases left between them. In germline, CDR1 is SGHDT, CDR2 YYEEEE. CDR3 sequence (DNA): TGTGCCAGCAGCTTGGTGGCAGGGGATGGCTACACCTTC. Protein: CASSLVAGDGYTF.

The chain couples TRBV9 to TRBJ1-1, with D possibly matching TRBD1 (5 bases). Germline CDR1 and CDR2: SGDLS and YYNGEE. This CDR3 has 16 amino acids. The V end lost 3 bases, the J end lost 1 base, and 16 bases lay between the germline ends. The CDR3 reads CASSAVGRGGNTEAFF. The CDR3 DNA follows: TGTGCCAGCAGCGCCGTTGGCCGGGGCGGGAACACTGAAGCTTTCTTT.

This clonotype was detected ten times or more. The genes are TRBV11-2 and TRBJ2-5; D possibly matches TRBD1 or TRBD2 (5 bases each). This CDR3 contains 14 residues. Between the trimmed V and J ends, which lost 3 bases and 1 base, there was a span of 9 bases. Germline V gene lookup returns CDR1 SGHAT and CDR2 FQNNGV. CDR3 bases: TGTGCCAGCAGCTTGGGGGTGCGCCAAGAGACCCAGTACTTC. It specifies CASSLGVRQETQYF.

The V call is TRBV7-8, the J call TRBJ2-1, with TRBD1 matching over 11 bases. Germline assignment: CDR1 SGHVS and CDR2 FQNEAQ. The length of the CDR3 is 15 residues. V lost 4 bases to trimming and J lost 7 bases; unmatched junction nucleotides: 6. The CDR3 sequence is CASSSRTGGRNEQFF. As DNA, the CDR3 is TGTGCCAGCAGCTCGCGGACAGGGGGCAGGAATGAGCAGTTCTTC.

This clonotype turned up a few times. The chain links TRBV6-5 to TRBJ2-1, with 7 bases fitting TRBD2. CDR3 length: 15 residues. Looked up from germline, CDR1 is MNHEY and CDR2 is SVGAGI. Trimming took 8 bases from V and 4 from J; bases not matched to a gene: 11. CDR3 protein: CASQSSGWRYNEQFF. The CDR3 coding sequence is TGTGCCAGCCAGTCTAGCGGATGGCGGTACAATGAGCAGTTCTTC.